The 10 T cell receptor beta chains reported below all come from one sample, sequenced in a study of shared clonotypes between healthy human individuals. Profiling relied on immunoSEQ multiplex PCR, and the TCRdb table lists in-frame clones only, not all of them. Among some 1 million clones listed, approximately 70% were seen once. Sequencing input: memory CD4+ T cells sorted from blood. Subset in this sample: CD45RA-negative fraction. The receptor source for this set is a man in his late teens or twenties in good health.

This chain uses TRBV5-1 with TRBJ2-1; 7 positions match TRBD1. V lost 4 bases to trimming and J lost 6 bases; unmatched junction nucleotides: 4. Germline values: CDR1 SGHRS, CDR2 YFSETQ. This CDR3 contains 13 residues. DNA for the CDR3: TGCGCCAGCAGCCCGGGACAGACCAATGAGCAGTTCTTC. The encoded protein is CASSPGQTNEQFF.

V usage is TRBV5-1 and J usage is TRBJ2-1; 10 positions agree with TRBD2. The CDR3 extends over 14 amino acids. Germline trimming cut 1 base from V and 8 bases from J; bases unmatched to any gene: 3. Germline V gene sequence: CDR1 SGHRS, CDR2 YFSETQ. The CDR3 here is CASSLMSGRDEQFF. For the CDR3, the DNA is TGCGCCAGCAGCTTGATGAGCGGGAGGGATGAGCAGTTCTTC.

This chain uses TRBV18 with TRBJ1-3; D is possibly TRBD1 (5 bases). This CDR3 region has 16 residues. Germline V gene lookup returns CDR1 KGHSH and CDR2 LQKENI. V was trimmed by 1 base and J by 0 bases, leaving 10 bases between them. The CDR3, as DNA: TGTGCCAGCTCACCACAGGGACCTGGCTCTGGAAACACCATATATTTT. Translation: CASSPQGPGSGNTIYF.

On this clone: Other DNA variants within this sample encode the same CDR3. The rearrangement joins TRBV7-8 to TRBJ2-1; 8 nucleotides match TRBD2. With V trimmed by 3 bases and J by 4 bases, 8 bases remained unmatched. CDR3 size: 16 residues. In germline, CDR1 is SGHVS, CDR2 FQNEAQ. The CDR3 here is CASSLGLAGAYNEQFF. The CDR3 nucleotides read TGTGCCAGCAGCTTGGGTCTAGCGGGTGCTTACAATGAGCAGTTCTTC.

This rearrangement joins TRBV29-1 to TRBJ1-2; no reliable D call. Trimming removed 5 bases at V and 0 bases at J, with 7 bases between. The CDR3 totals 12 residues. Germline-derived CDR1 and CDR2 are SQVTM and ANQGSEA. The CDR3 sequence: CSVYQANYGYTF. DNA for the CDR3: TGCAGCGTTTATCAGGCTAACTATGGCTACACCTTC. Supplemented by reference TRBV29-1 and TRBJ1-2, the full variable domain reads SAVISQKPSRDICQRGTSLTIQCQVDSQVTMMFWYRQQPGQSLTLIATANQGSEATYESGFVIDKFPISRPNLTFSTLTVSNMSPEDSSIYLCSVYQANYGYTFGSGTRLTVV.

The genes are TRBV18 and TRBJ1-2; a possible D gene is TRBD1 (6 bases). The CDR3 is 14 residues long. The V end was cut by 4 bases, the J end by 3 bases, with 12 bases between. Germline V lookup: CDR1 KGHSH, CDR2 LQKENI. The CDR3 sequence: CASSLQGFDYGYTF. CDR3 in DNA: TGTGCCAGCTCACTACAGGGATTTGACTATGGCTACACCTTC.

The chain couples TRBV18 to TRBJ2-7, with 7 bases matching TRBD2. Germline values: CDR1 KGHSH, CDR2 LQKENI. The CDR3 loop spans 15 amino acids. V trimming: 2 bases; J trimming: 0 bases; junction bases outside the gene matches: 4. The DNA of the CDR3 is TGTGCCAGCTCACCATTTTCGGGGGGCTCCTACGAGCAGTACTTC. Translated: CASSPFSGGSYEQYF.

The table lists this clone with a count of one. The chain couples TRBV2 to TRBJ2-2; possibly TRBD2 for D (6 bases). Trimming stripped 2 bases from V and 3 bases from J, with 13 bases between. CDR3 length equals 16 residues. The germline V gene has CDR1 SNHLY and CDR2 FYNNEI. The CDR3, as DNA: TGTGCCAGCAGTGAAAGTCCGGGAGTTTACACCGGGGAGCTGTTTTTT. This sequence encodes CASSESPGVYTGELFF.

This clone showed up just a few times. The chain joins TRBV18 to TRBJ2-7, with D maybe TRBD1 (5 bases). The CDR3 covers 15 residues. Trimming cost V 2 bases and J 2 bases, with 13 bases left between them. CDR1 KGHSH and CDR2 LQKENI come from the germline V gene. The CDR3 DNA is TGTGCCAGCTCACCAAACTCTCAGGGCACCTACGAGCAGTACTTC. Protein product: CASSPNSQGTYEQYF.

The J gene is TRBJ2-7, the V gene TRBV6-6; 9 bases agree with TRBD1. This CDR3 spans 15 amino acids. The trim removed 3 bases at V and 3 bases at J, leaving 6 bases unmatched. Germline V gene lookup returns CDR1 MNHNY and CDR2 SVGAGI (reference sequence). In DNA, the CDR3 is TGTGCCAGCAGTTATTCCGGGACAGGGTTCTACGAGCAGTACTTC. Encoded protein: CASSYSGTGFYEQYF.